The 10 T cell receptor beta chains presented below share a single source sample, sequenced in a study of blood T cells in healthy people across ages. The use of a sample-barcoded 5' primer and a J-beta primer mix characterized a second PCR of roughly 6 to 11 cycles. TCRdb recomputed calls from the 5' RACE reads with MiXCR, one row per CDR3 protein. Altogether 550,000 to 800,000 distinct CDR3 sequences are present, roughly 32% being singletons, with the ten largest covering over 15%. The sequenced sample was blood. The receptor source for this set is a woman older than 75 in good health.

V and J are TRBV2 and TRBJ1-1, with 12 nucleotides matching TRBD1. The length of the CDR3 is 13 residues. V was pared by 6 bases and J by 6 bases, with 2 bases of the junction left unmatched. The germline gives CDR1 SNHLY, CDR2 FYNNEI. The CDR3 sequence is CASRGQGASEAFF. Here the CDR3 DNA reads TGTGCCAGCAGGGGACAGGGGGCCTCTGAAGCTTTCTTT.

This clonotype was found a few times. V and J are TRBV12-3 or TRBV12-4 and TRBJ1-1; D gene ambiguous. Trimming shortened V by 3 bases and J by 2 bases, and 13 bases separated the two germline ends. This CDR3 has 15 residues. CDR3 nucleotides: TGTGCCAGCAGTTTCGTGATGACGGATAACACTGAAGCTTTCTTT. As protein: CASSFVMTDNTEAFF.

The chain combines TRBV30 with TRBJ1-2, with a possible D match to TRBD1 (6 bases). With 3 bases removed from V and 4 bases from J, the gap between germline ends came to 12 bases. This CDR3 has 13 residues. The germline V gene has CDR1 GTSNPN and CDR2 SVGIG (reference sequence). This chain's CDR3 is CAWRTYRAYGYTF. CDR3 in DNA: TGTGCCTGGAGAACGTACAGGGCCTATGGCTACACCTTC.

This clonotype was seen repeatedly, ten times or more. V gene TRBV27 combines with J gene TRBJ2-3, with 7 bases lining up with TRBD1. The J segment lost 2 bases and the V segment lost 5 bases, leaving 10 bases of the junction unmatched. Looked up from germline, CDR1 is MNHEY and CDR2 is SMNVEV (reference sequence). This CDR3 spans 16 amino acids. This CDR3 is CASSGDSRGYTDTQYF. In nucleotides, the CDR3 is TGTGCCAGCAGTGGGGACAGCCGAGGATACACAGATACGCAGTATTTT.

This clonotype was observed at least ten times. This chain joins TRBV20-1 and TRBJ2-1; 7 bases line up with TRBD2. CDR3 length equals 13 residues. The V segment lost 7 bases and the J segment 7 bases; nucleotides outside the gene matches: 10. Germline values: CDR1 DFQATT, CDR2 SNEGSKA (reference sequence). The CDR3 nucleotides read TGCAGTGGCCACCCGGGAGGAAGGAATGAGCAGTTCTTC. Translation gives CSGHPGGRNEQFF.

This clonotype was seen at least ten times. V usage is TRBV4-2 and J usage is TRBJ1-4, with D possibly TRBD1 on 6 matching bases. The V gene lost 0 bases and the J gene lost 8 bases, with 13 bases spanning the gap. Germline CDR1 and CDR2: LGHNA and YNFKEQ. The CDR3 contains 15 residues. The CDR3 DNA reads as TGTGCCAGCAGCCAAGATCAAGGGGGAAAAGAAAAACTGTTTTTT. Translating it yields CASSQDQGGKEKLFF.

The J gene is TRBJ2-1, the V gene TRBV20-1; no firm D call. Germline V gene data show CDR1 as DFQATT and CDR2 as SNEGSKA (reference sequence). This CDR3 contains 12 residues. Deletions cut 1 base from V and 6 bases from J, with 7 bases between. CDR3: CSARAGRNEQFF. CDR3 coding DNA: TGCAGTGCTAGAGCGGGTCGCAATGAGCAGTTCTTC.

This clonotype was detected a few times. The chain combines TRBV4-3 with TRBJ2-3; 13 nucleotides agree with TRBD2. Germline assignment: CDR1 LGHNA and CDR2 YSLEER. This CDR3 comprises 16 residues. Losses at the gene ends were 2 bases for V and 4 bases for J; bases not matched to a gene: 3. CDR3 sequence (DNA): TGCGCCAGCAGCCAAACTAGCGGGAGGGAAGCAGATACGCAGTATTTT. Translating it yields CASSQTSGREADTQYF.

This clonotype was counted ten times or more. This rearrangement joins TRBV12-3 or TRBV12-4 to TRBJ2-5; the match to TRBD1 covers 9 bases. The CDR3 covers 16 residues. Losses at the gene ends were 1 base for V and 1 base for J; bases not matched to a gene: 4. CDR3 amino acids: CASSLEDRGSQETQYF. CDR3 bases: TGTGCCAGCAGTTTAGAAGACAGGGGGAGCCAAGAGACCCAGTACTTC.

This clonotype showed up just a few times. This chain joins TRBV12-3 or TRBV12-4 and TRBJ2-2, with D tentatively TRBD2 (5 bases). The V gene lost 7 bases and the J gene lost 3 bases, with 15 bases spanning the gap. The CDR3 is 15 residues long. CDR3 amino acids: CASTELALHTGELFF. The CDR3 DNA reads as TGTGCCAGCACTGAGCTAGCCCTCCACACCGGGGAGCTGTTTTTT.